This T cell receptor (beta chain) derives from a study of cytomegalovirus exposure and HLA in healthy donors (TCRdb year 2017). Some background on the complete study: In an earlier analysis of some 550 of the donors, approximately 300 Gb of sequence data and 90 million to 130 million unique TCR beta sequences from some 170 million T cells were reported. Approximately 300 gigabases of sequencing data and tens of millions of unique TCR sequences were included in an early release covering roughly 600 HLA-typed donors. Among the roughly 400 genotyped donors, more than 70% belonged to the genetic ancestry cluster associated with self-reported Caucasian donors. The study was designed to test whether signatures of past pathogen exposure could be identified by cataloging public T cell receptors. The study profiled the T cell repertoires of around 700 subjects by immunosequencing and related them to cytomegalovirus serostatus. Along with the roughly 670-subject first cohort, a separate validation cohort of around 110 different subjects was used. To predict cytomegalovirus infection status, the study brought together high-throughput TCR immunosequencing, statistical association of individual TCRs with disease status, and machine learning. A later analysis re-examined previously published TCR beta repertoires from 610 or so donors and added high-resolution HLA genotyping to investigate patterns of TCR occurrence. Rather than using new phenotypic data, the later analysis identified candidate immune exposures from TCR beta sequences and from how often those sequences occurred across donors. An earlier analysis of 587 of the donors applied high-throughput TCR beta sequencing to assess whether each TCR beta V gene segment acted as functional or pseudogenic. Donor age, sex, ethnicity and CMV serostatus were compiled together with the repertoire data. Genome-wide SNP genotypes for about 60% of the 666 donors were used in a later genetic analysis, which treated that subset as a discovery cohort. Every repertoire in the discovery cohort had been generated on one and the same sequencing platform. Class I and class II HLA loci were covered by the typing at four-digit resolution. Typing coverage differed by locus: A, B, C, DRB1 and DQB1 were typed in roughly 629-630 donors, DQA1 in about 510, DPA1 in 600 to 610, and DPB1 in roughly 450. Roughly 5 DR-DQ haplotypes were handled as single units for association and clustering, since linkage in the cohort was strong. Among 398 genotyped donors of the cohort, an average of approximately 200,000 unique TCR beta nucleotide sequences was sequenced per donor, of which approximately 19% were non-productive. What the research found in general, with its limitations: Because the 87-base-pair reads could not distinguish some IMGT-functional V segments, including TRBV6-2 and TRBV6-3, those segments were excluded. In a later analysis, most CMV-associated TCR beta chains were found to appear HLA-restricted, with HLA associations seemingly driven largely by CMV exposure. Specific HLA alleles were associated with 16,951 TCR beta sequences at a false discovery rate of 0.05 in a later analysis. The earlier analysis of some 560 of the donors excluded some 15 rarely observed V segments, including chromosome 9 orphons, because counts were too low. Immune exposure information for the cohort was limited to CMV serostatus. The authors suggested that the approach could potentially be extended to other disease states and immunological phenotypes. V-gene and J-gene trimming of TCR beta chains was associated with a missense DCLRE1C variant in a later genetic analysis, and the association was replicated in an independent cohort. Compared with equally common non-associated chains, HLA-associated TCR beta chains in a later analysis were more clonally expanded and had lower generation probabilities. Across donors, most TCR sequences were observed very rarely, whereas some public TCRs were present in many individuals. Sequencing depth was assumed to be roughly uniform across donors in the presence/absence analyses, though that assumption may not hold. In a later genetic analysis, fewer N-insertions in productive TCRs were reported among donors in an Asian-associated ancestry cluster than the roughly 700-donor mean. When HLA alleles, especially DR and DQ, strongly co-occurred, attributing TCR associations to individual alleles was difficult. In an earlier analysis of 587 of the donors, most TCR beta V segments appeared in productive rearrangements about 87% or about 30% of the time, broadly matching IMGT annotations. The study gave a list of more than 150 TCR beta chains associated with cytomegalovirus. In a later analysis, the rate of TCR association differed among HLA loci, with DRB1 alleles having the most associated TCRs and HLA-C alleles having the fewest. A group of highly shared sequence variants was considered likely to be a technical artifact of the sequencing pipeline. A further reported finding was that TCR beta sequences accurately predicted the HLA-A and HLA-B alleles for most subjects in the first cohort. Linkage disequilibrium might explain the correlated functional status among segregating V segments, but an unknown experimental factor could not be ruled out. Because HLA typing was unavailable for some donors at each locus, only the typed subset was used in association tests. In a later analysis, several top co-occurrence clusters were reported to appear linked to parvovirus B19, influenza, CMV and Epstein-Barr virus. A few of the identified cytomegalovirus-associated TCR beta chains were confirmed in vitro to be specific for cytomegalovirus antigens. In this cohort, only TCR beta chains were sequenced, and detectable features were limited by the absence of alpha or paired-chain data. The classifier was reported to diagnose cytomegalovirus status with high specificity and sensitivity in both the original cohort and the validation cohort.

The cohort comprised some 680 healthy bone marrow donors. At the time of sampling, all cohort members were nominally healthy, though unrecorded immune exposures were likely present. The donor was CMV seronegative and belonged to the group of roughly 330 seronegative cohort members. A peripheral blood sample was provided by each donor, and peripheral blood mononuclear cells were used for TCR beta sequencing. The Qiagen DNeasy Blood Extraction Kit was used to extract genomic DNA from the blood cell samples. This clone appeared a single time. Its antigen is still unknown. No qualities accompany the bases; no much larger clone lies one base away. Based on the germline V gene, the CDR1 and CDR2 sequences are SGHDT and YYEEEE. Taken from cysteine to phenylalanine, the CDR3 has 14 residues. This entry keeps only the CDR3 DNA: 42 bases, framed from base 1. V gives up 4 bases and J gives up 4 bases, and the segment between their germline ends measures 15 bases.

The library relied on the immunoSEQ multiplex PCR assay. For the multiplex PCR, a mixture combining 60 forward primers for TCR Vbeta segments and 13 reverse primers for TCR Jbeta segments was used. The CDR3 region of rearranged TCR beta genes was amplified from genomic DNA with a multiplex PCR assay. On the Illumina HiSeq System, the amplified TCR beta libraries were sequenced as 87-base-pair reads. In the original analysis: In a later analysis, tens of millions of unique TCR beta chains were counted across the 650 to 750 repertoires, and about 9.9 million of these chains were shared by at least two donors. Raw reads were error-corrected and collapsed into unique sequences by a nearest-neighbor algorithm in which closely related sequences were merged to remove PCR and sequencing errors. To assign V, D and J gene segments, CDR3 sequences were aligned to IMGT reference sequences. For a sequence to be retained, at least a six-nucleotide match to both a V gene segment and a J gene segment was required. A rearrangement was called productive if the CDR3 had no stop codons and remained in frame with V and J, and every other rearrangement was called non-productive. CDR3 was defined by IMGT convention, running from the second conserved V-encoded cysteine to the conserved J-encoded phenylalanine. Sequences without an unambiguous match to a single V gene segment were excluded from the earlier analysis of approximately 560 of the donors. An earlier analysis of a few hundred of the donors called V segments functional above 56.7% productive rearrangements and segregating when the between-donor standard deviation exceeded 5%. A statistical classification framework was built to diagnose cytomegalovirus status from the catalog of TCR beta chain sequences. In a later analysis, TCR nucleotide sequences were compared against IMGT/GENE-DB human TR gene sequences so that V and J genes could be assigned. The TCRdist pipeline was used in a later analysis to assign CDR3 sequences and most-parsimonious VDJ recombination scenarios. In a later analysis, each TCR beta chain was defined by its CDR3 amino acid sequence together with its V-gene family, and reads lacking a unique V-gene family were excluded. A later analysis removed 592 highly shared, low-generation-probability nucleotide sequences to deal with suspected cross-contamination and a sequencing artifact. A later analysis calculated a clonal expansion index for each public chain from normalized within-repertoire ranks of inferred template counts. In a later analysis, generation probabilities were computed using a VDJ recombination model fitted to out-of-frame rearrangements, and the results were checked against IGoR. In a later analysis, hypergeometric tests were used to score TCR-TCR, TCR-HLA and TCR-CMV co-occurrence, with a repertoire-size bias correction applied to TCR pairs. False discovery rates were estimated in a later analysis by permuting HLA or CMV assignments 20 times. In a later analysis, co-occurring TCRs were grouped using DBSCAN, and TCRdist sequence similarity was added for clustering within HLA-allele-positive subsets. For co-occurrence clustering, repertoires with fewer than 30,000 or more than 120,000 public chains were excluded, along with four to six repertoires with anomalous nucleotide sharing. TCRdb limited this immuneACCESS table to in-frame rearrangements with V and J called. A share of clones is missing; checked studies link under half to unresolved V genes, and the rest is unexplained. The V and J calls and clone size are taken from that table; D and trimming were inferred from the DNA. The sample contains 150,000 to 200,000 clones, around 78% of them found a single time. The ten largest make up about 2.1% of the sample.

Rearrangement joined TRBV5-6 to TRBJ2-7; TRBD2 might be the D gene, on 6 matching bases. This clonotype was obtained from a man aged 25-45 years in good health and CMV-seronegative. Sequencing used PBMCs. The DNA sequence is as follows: TGTGCCAGCAGCGTGCGGACTAACGAATACGAGCAGTACTTC. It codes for CASSVRTNEYEQYF.